What follows are 27 T cell receptor beta chains derived from one specimen sequenced in a study of blood T cell repertoires in COVID-19 (dated by TCRdb to 2018 to 2020). Libraries were built with the immunoSEQ multiplex PCR assay. TCRdb mirrors the immuneACCESS table, restricted to in-frame sequences. Some clones are absent from its copies; in checked studies, under half trace to an unresolved V gene, and the reason for the others is unknown. For this sample the table gives some 240,000 clones, of which about 86% were detected only once. Around 3.7% of the sample is held by the ten biggest clonotypes. Sequencing used PBMCs or T cells enriched from blood (not recorded which). The receptors were gathered from a middle-aged man who had recovered from COVID-19.

The V gene is TRBV28, the J gene TRBJ2-5; D not resolved. Trimming cost V 6 bases and J 2 bases, with 10 bases left between them. The CDR3 totals 13 residues. The germline gives CDR1 MDHEN, CDR2 SYDVKM. The CDR3 DNA reads TGTGCCAGCAGAGCGACCGTACAAGAGACCCAGTACTTC. Protein product: CASRATVQETQYF.

The chain has TRBV12-3 or TRBV12-4 and TRBJ2-5, with D possibly matching TRBD2 (6 bases). CDR3 length equals 13 residues. Trimming cost V 0 bases and J 7 bases, with 9 bases left between them. The CDR3 nucleotides read TGTGCCAGCAGTTTAGCGCAGGAGGGGACCCAGTACTTC. As protein: CASSLAQEGTQYF.

The chain uses TRBV5-1 and TRBJ2-2, with 14 positions matching TRBD2. V dropped 4 bases and J dropped 7; count of bases not matched to a gene: 6. CDR3 length: 16 residues. Germline values: CDR1 SGHRS, CDR2 YFSETQ. As DNA, the CDR3 is TGCGCCAGCAGCCTGACTAGCGGGGGGGCCAACGGGGAGCTGTTTTTT. Translated: CASSLTSGGANGELFF. Variable domain in full (rest from reference TRBV5-1 and TRBJ2-2): KAGVTQTPRYLIKTRGQQVTLSCSPISGHRSVSWYQQTPGQGLQFLFEYFSETQRNKGNFPGRFSGRQFSNSRSEMNVSTLELGDSALYLCASSLTSGGANGELFFGEGSRLTVL.

This chain connects TRBV2 to TRBJ1-2; D is perhaps TRBD1 (6 bases). Per the germline V gene, CDR1 is SNHLY and CDR2 is FYNNEI. The CDR3 is made up of 11 amino acids. Between the trimmed V and J ends, which lost 6 bases and 7 bases, there was a span of 9 bases. The CDR3, as DNA: TGTGCCAGCAGACAGGGTAGTGGCTACACCTTC. Translated, it gives CASRQGSGYTF.

The rearrangement joins TRBV5-6 to TRBJ2-2; tentative D call: TRBD1 (8 bases). V lost 1 base to trimming and J lost 9 bases, with 19 bases between them. The CDR3 runs 16 residues. Germline V gives CDR1 SGHDT, CDR2 YYEEEE. CDR3 residues: CASSLSGTGLHRELFF. CDR3 nucleotides: TGTGCCAGCAGCTTGAGCGGGACAGGCCTTCACCGGGAGCTGTTTTTT.

The chain has TRBV10-1 and TRBJ1-1; 7 bases are a match to TRBD1. Trimming took 3 bases from V and 2 from J; bases not matched to a gene: 3. CDR1 and CDR2 (germline): WNHNN, SYGVQD (reference sequence). The CDR3 loop spans 14 amino acids. CDR3 sequence: CASSDHRGNTEAFF. CDR3 bases: TGCGCCAGCAGTGACCACAGGGGTAACACTGAAGCTTTCTTT.

The rearrangement uses TRBV15 and TRBJ1-2; D unresolved. V lost 1 base and J 0 bases, leaving 6 bases between the germline ends. Per germline, CDR1 LNHNV and CDR2 YYDKDF (reference sequence). CDR3 size: 14 residues. In DNA, the CDR3 is TGTGCCACCAGCAGAGGGCCCCCTAACTATGGCTACACCTTC. Translating it yields CATSRGPPNYGYTF.

J is TRBJ2-2 and V is TRBV10-3; D possibly corresponds to TRBD2 (6 bases). Germline CDR1 and CDR2: ENHRY and SYGVKD. Trimming left V 2 bases short and J 5 bases short, with 6 bases between. This CDR3 spans 13 amino acids. The CDR3 is CAISEAGTGELFF. CDR3 nucleotide sequence: TGTGCCATCAGTGAGGCGGGGACCGGGGAGCTGTTTTTT.

The chain combines TRBV7-9 with TRBJ2-3; the D gene is possibly TRBD1 (5 bases). Germline CDR1 and CDR2: SEHNR and FQNEAQ (reference sequence). Deletions cut 3 bases from V and 4 bases from J, with 8 bases between. This CDR3 comprises 13 residues. The CDR3 spells CASSLDNADTQYF. In DNA form, the CDR3 reads TGTGCCAGCAGCTTGGACAATGCAGATACGCAGTATTTT. Together with reference TRBV7-9 and TRBJ2-3, the CDR3 gives the full variable domain: DTGVSQNPRHKITKRGQNVTFRCDPISEHNRLYWYRQTLGQGPEFLTYFQNEAQLEKSRLLSDRFSAERPKGSFSTLEIQRTEQGDSAMYLCASSLDNADTQYFGPGTRLTVL.

The CDR3 protein is CASSSQGTTQHF. The CDR3 DNA follows: TGTGCCAGCAGTTCACAGGGTACGACCCAGCATTTT. This chain joins TRBV28 and TRBJ1-5, with D tentatively TRBD1 (6 bases). This CDR3 comprises 12 residues. Germline lookup yields CDR1 MDHEN and CDR2 SYDVKM. Between the trimmed V and J ends, which lost 4 bases and 11 bases, there was a span of 12 bases.

This chain connects TRBV2 to TRBJ2-3; D is perhaps TRBD1 (5 bases). Trimming removed 7 bases at V and 0 bases at J, with 17 bases between. The CDR3 has 16 amino acids. Germline lookup yields CDR1 SNHLY and CDR2 FYNNEI. CDR3 coding DNA: TGTGCCAGCATCACAGGTATTTCCATTAGCACAGATACGCAGTATTTT. The encoded protein is CASITGISISTDTQYF.

The genes are TRBV1 and TRBJ2-1; the D call TRBD2 from the table was never checked on the DNA. TRBV1 is given as a pseudogene. The CDR3 covers 16 residues. Here the CDR3 reads CTSSQGRALAGNEQFF. As DNA, the CDR3 is TGCACCAGCAGCCAAGGAAGGGCGCTAGCGGGGAATGAGCAGTTCTTC.

The V and J genes are TRBV6-4 and TRBJ2-5; D is unresolved. This CDR3 has 15 residues. CDR1 is MRHNA, CDR2 SNTAGT, per germline. Trimming stripped 3 bases from V and 5 bases from J, with 16 bases between. The CDR3: CASSEFGTNGETQYF. The CDR3 DNA is TGTGCCAGCAGTGAATTTGGCACTAACGGGGAGACCCAGTACTTC.

The rearrangement joins TRBV3-1 (or the pseudogene TRBV3-2) to TRBJ2-1, with 10 bases identical to TRBD2. Germline lookup yields CDR1 LGHDT and CDR2 YNNKEL (reference sequence). CDR3 size: 16 residues. The ends lost 6 bases at V and 4 bases at J; junction bases unmatched: 9. Here the CDR3 DNA reads TGTGCCAGCAGTCAGCAGGCGGGACTAGCGTACAATGAGCAGTTCTTC. Translated, it gives CASSQQAGLAYNEQFF.

This sequence joins TRBV5-1 and TRBJ2-7; 7 bases are shared with TRBD1. CDR3 length: 16 residues. CDR1 SGHRS and CDR2 YFSETQ come from the germline V gene. V gave up 1 base and J gave up 1 base; unmatched junction bases: 8. This CDR3 is CASSLYMTGRSYEQYF. The CDR3 region has the DNA TGCGCCAGCAGCTTGTATATGACAGGGAGATCCTACGAGCAGTACTTC.

V gene TRBV5-5 combines with J gene TRBJ1-5, with no clear D. V was clipped by 1 base and J by 2 bases, with 10 bases between them. The V gene's germline CDR1 is SGHKS and CDR2 YYEKEE (reference sequence). The CDR3 extends over 15 amino acids. CDR3 in amino acids: CASSLYKVRNQPQHF. The CDR3 DNA follows: TGTGCCAGCAGCTTGTACAAAGTCCGCAATCAGCCCCAGCATTTT.

The rearrangement uses TRBV6-5 and TRBJ1-2; unclear D gene. CDR1 and CDR2 (germline): MNHEY, SVGAGI. The CDR3 length is 14 residues. With 2 bases removed from V and 4 bases from J, the gap between germline ends came to 11 bases. The CDR3 DNA reads TGTGCCAGCAGTTACCGGGAGATGGCCTATGGCTACACCTTC. It yields the protein CASSYREMAYGYTF.

The rearrangement joins TRBV5-4 to TRBJ1-2, with 10 bases identical to TRBD1. This CDR3 has 15 residues. The germline V gene has CDR1 SGHNT and CDR2 YYREEE (reference sequence). V gave up 6 bases and J gave up 8 bases; unmatched junction bases: 13. The CDR3 spells CASIDGTGALRGYTF. In DNA form, the CDR3 reads TGTGCCAGCATCGACGGGACAGGGGCCCTCCGAGGCTACACCTTC.

This clone was detected only once. The chain links TRBV7-3 to TRBJ2-1, with 8 bases lining up with TRBD1. V was pared by 5 bases and J by 0 bases, with 3 bases of the junction left unmatched. CDR3 length: 15 residues. CDR1 and CDR2 (germline): SGHTA, FQGTGA. CDR3 protein: CASSPTGGSYNEQFF. The DNA of the CDR3 is TGTGCCAGCAGCCCTACAGGGGGCTCCTACAATGAGCAGTTCTTC.

This sequence joins TRBV6-6 and TRBJ1-1, with 7 positions matching TRBD1. After removal of 6 bases from V and 9 bases from J, the junction contained 10 bases not matched to a gene. The CDR3 contains 13 residues. Germline assignment: CDR1 MNHNY and CDR2 SVGAGI (reference sequence). For the CDR3, the DNA is TGTGCCAGCAGCCCTGACAGGGAGCGTAAAGCTTTCTTT. Amino acid sequence: CASSPDRERKAFF.

CDR3 region: CASSQRDRGNTEAFF. CDR3 nucleotide sequence: TGTGCCAGCAGCCAGAGGGACAGGGGCAACACTGAAGCTTTCTTT. The V call is TRBV3-1 (or the pseudogene TRBV3-2), the J call TRBJ1-1, with 10 bases aligning to TRBD1. In germline, CDR1 is LGHDT, CDR2 YNNKEL (reference sequence). This CDR3 spans 15 amino acids. Losses at the gene ends were 3 bases for V and 2 bases for J; bases not matched to a gene: 3.

This clone showed up just once. The chain has TRBV4-1 and TRBJ1-2; D unclear. Germline lookup yields CDR1 MGHRA and CDR2 YSYEKL. The CDR3 totals 15 residues. V lost 0 bases, J lost 3 bases, and 11 bases lay in between. CDR3 residues: CASSQDLSADYGYTF. The DNA for the CDR3 is TGCGCCAGCAGCCAAGACCTTTCAGCGGACTATGGCTACACCTTC.

This chain uses TRBV7-9 with TRBJ1-1; TRBD1 might be the D (5 bases). Trimming took 4 bases from V and 0 from J, leaving 15 bases between them. The CDR3 is made up of 16 amino acids. Germline V gene lookup returns CDR1 SEHNR and CDR2 FQNEAQ (reference sequence). As DNA, the CDR3 is TGTGCCAGCAGCTCCGCGGGGCAGGGAATGAACACTGAAGCTTTCTTT. This translates into CASSSAGQGMNTEAFF.

The gene calls are TRBV7-6 and TRBJ2-1; 10 bases are a match to TRBD2. J gave up 5 bases and V 2 bases, and 6 bases lay outside the gene matches. Germline CDR1 reads SGHVS; CDR2 reads FNYEAQ. This CDR3 is 16 amino acids long. This CDR3 reads CASSLSPSGGNNEQFF. For the CDR3, the DNA is TGTGCCAGCAGCTTATCCCCTAGCGGGGGTAACAATGAGCAGTTCTTC. The full variable domain, with the rest looked up from reference TRBV7-6 and TRBJ2-1, is GAGVSQSPRYKVTKRGQDVALRCDPISGHVSLYWYRQALGQGPEFLTYFNYEAQQDKSGLPNDRFSAERPEGSISTLTIQRTEQRDSAMYRCASSLSPSGGNNEQFFGPGTRLTVL.

This chain joins TRBV5-1 and TRBJ2-7, with D possibly TRBD1 on 7 matching bases. The CDR3 runs to 14 residues. Per germline, CDR1 SGHRS and CDR2 YFSETQ. The germline V and J ends were trimmed by 4 bases and 6 bases, with 17 bases remaining between them. CDR3 region: CASSPGDSLGEQYF. The CDR3, as DNA: TGCGCCAGCAGCCCGGGGGACAGCCTGGGCGAGCAGTACTTC. Full variable domain (outside the CDR3, taken from reference TRBV5-1 and TRBJ2-7): KAGVTQTPRYLIKTRGQQVTLSCSPISGHRSVSWYQQTPGQGLQFLFEYFSETQRNKGNFPGRFSGRQFSNSRSEMNVSTLELGDSALYLCASSPGDSLGEQYFGPGTRLTVT.

The J gene is TRBJ1-2, the V gene TRBV5-4, with D perhaps matching TRBD1 (5 bases). V was pared by 0 bases and J by 4 bases, with 13 bases between. The germline V gene encodes CDR1 SGHNT and CDR2 YYREEE (reference sequence). The CDR3 sequence is 15 residues long. This CDR3 is CASSLAVGGTYGYTF. CDR3 nucleotides: TGTGCCAGCAGCTTGGCAGTGGGCGGGACCTATGGCTACACCTTC.

The chain combines TRBV2 with TRBJ1-2; 7 positions match TRBD1. CDR3 size: 13 residues. Germline V gene lookup returns CDR1 SNHLY and CDR2 FYNNEI. V gave up 3 bases and J gave up 7 bases; unmatched junction bases: 5. The CDR3 is CASSEYRGFGYTF. The CDR3 nucleotides are TGTGCCAGCAGTGAGTACAGGGGCTTTGGCTACACCTTC.